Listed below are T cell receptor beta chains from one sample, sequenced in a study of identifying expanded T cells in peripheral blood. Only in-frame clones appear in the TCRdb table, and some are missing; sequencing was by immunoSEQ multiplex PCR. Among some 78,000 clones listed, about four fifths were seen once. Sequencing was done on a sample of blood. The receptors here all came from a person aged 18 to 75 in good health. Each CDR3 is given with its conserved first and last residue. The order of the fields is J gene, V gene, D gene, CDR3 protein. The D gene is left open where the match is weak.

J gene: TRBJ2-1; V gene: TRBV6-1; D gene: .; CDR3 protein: CASSEYHANEQFF
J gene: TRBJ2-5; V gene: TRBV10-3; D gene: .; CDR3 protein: CAISVGLQETQYF
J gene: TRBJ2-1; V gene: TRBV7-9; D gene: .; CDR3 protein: CASSLEEYTEQFF
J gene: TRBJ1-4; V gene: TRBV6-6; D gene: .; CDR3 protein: CASSRVNEKLFF
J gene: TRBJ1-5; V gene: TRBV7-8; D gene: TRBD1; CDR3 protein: CASSLGGTGEQPQHF
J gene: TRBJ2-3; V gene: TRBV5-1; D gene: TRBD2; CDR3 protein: CASSLESREGLDTQYF
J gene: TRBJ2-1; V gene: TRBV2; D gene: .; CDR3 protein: CASTVGRSYNEQFF
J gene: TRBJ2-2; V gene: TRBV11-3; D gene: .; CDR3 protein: CASTLGAGELFF
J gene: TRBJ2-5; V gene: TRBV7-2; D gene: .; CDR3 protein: CASRSTGLETQYF
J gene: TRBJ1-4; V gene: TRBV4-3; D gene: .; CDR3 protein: CASSNYRVANEKLFF
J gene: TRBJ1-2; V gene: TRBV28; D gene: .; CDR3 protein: CATTPQGRYYGYTF
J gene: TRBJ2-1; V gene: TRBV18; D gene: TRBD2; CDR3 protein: CASSPRDRLLAGAAGQFF
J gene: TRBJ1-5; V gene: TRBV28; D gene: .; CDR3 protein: CASSLTQGSNQPQHF
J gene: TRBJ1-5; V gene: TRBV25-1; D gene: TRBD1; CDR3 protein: CASSWTGDQPQHF